One sample yielded the 23 T cell receptor beta chains listed below, sequenced in a study of cytomegalovirus exposure and HLA in healthy donors. This PCR relied on a set of 60 Vbeta primers and 13 Jbeta primers. Sequenced by immunoSEQ multiplex PCR; TCRdb stores in-frame clones only, minus some. Among 150,000 or so clones listed, roughly 75% were seen once. The source material was PBMCs. These receptors were obtained from a man younger than 35 in good health and CMV-seropositive.

This clone turned up a few times. The chain uses TRBV2 and TRBJ2-1; 9 bases are a match to TRBD2. The CDR3 is 16 amino acids. Per germline, CDR1 SNHLY and CDR2 FYNNEI. J gave up 10 bases and V 7 bases, and 17 bases lay outside the gene matches. CDR3 residues: CASTKYTTSGGREQFF. The CDR3 coding sequence is TGTGCCAGCACCAAATATACGACTAGCGGTGGGAGGGAGCAGTTCTTC.

The rearrangement uses TRBV9 and TRBJ2-2; TRBD2 might be the D (6 bases). V lost 0 bases to trimming and J lost 3 bases, with 9 bases between them. CDR1 SGDLS and CDR2 YYNGEE come from the germline V gene. The CDR3 contains 15 residues. CDR3 bases: TGTGCCAGCAGCGTAGCGGGAGAGGACACCGGGGAGCTGTTTTTT. Its protein is CASSVAGEDTGELFF. Full variable domain (outside the CDR3, taken from reference TRBV9 and TRBJ2-2): DSGVTQTPKHLITATGQRVTLRCSPRSGDLSVYWYQQSLDQGLQFLIQYYNGEERAKGNILERFSAQQFPDLHSELNLSSLELGDSALYFCASSVAGEDTGELFFGEGSRLTVL.

The V gene is TRBV7-3, the J gene TRBJ2-7; D unresolved. The CDR3 is 15 amino acids. Trimming stripped 2 bases from V and 1 base from J, with 12 bases between. Germline V gene sequence: CDR1 SGHTA, CDR2 FQGTGA. The CDR3 is CASSLGPDDSYEQYF. The CDR3 DNA follows: TGTGCCAGCAGCTTAGGGCCTGACGATTCCTACGAGCAGTACTTC.

The chain has TRBV11-2 and TRBJ1-2; D not resolved. The germline CDR1 and CDR2 sequences are SGHAT and FQNNGV. This CDR3 spans 14 amino acids. V was trimmed by 0 bases and J by 4 bases, leaving 9 bases between them. DNA of the CDR3: TGTGCCAGCAGCTTAGATCCCACAGTCTATGGCTACACCTTC. Translation gives CASSLDPTVYGYTF.

In this sample, this clone turned up a few times. This chain joins TRBV30 and TRBJ2-5; 7 bases are shared with TRBD1. With V trimmed by 7 bases and J by 1 base, 9 bases remained unmatched. From germline, CDR1 is GTSNPN and CDR2 SVGIG (reference sequence). There are 14 residues in the CDR3. The CDR3 is CASDFGTVQETQYF. CDR3 sequence (DNA): TGTGCCTCTGACTTCGGGACAGTCCAAGAGACCCAGTACTTC. The full variable domain, completed using reference TRBV30 and TRBJ2-5, is SQTIHQWPATLVQPVGSPLSLECTVEGTSNPNLYWYRQAAGRGLQLLFYSVGIGQISSEVPQNLSASRPQDRQFILSSKKLLLSDSGFYLCASDFGTVQETQYFGPGTRLLVL.

The genes are TRBV10-1 and TRBJ1-1; D might be TRBD1 (5 bases). V shed 4 bases and J shed 0 bases, with 18 bases lying between them. Germline assignment: CDR1 WNHNN and CDR2 SYGVQD (reference sequence). This CDR3 is built from 17 residues. CDR3 DNA sequence: TGCGCCAGCAGTGGTGCGGGGGTTAGCGGGTTGAACACTGAAGCTTTCTTT. Translating gives CASSGAGVSGLNTEAFF.

V gene TRBV6-6 combines with J gene TRBJ2-1; TRBD2 aligns across 14 bases. The CDR3 is 15 residues long. The germline CDR1 and CDR2 sequences are MNHNY and SVGAGI (reference sequence). The V and J ends lost 6 bases and 9 bases, in that order; junction bases with no gene match: 7. CDR3 DNA: TGTGCCAGCAGATCGGGACTAGCGGGAGAAGGTGAGCAGTTCTTC. It is translated as CASRSGLAGEGEQFF.

This clone was seen just once. This rearrangement joins TRBV29-1 to TRBJ1-4; D gene uncertain. This CDR3 contains 13 residues. In germline, CDR1 is SQVTM, CDR2 ANQGSEA. CDR3 sequence (DNA): TGCGGCGGGAGCCTCGCAACTAATGAAAAACTGTTTTTT. Amino acids: CGGSLATNEKLFF. Variable domain in full (rest from reference TRBV29-1 and TRBJ1-4): SAVISQKPSRDICQRGTSLTIQCQVDSQVTMMFWYRQQPGQSLTLIATANQGSEATYESGFVIDKFPISRPNLTFSTLTVSNMSPEDSSIYLCGGSLATNEKLFFGSGTQLSVL.

The chain uses TRBV28 and TRBJ2-1; D possibly corresponds to TRBD1 (6 bases). Germline CDR1 is MDHEN and CDR2 is SYDVKM. Between the trimmed V and J ends, which lost 7 bases and 3 bases, there was a span of 19 bases. CDR3 length: 16 residues. CDR3 protein: CASTESTGMGYNEQFF. CDR3 bases: TGTGCCAGCACCGAATCCACAGGGATGGGCTACAATGAGCAGTTCTTC.

This rearrangement joins TRBV19 to TRBJ2-7; tentative D call: TRBD2 (6 bases). This CDR3 region has 14 residues. V lost 3 bases, J lost 3 bases, and 12 bases lay in between. Per the germline V gene, CDR1 is LNHDA and CDR2 is SQIVND (reference sequence). The CDR3 nucleotides read TGTGCCAGTAGTATCGAGGCGGGATTCTACGAGCAGTACTTC. This gives the protein CASSIEAGFYEQYF.

This clone was seen a handful of times. The gene calls are TRBV6-1 and TRBJ2-7, with D possibly matching TRBD1 (6 bases). The germline CDR1 and CDR2 sequences are MNHNS and SASEGT. The V and J ends lost 1 base and 4 bases respectively, with 14 bases between them. The CDR3 spans 15 residues. Here the CDR3 reads CASSEGQALPYEQYF. The DNA for the CDR3 is TGTGCCAGCAGTGAAGGACAGGCGCTACCGTACGAGCAGTACTTC.

The V and J genes are TRBV5-5 and TRBJ1-6; D is uncertain. Trimming shortened V by 3 bases and J by 0 bases, and 7 bases separated the two germline ends. This CDR3 comprises 15 residues. The germline CDR1 and CDR2 sequences are SGHKS and YYEKEE (reference sequence). CDR3 sequence: CASSSLSSYNSPLHF. In nucleotides, the CDR3 is TGTGCCAGCAGCTCACTGAGCTCCTATAATTCACCCCTCCACTTT.

V gene TRBV2 combines with J gene TRBJ1-2; 9 nucleotides agree with TRBD1. The CDR3 has 14 residues. V dropped 4 bases and J dropped 6; count of bases not matched to a gene: 6. From germline, CDR1 is SNHLY and CDR2 FYNNEI. CDR3 protein: CASSVGQGVDGYTF. The CDR3, as DNA: TGTGCCAGCAGTGTGGGACAGGGCGTTGATGGCTACACCTTC.

V is TRBV7-9 and J is TRBJ2-7; 8 nucleotides match TRBD1. CDR1 is SEHNR and CDR2 is FQNEAQ in the germline V gene (reference sequence). The trim removed 5 bases at V and 5 bases at J, leaving 11 bases unmatched. The CDR3 totals 15 residues. The CDR3 region has the DNA TGTGCCAGCAGCGCCCCGGACAGGGTTGTCCACGAGCAGTACTTC. It yields the protein CASSAPDRVVHEQYF.

This clone occurred once. J is TRBJ2-4 and V is TRBV30; D perhaps matches TRBD2 (5 bases). The germline V gene encodes CDR1 GTSNPN and CDR2 SVGIG (reference sequence). Trimming removed 4 bases at V and 0 bases at J, with 16 bases between. The CDR3 is 16 amino acids. CDR3 residues: CAWTDWRGLAKNIQYF. CDR3 nucleotide sequence: TGTGCCTGGACAGACTGGAGAGGACTAGCCAAAAACATTCAGTACTTC.

The chain joins TRBV7-9 to TRBJ1-4; a weak D match, TRBD1 (5 bases). CDR3 size: 14 residues. Germline CDR1 reads SEHNR; CDR2 reads FQNEAQ (reference sequence). V gave up 2 bases and J gave up 8 bases, with 12 bases separating them. CDR3: CASSLRGQPEKLFF. The CDR3, as DNA: TGTGCCAGCAGCTTAAGGGGCCAACCAGAAAAACTGTTTTTT.

The gene calls are TRBV2 and TRBJ1-1; the match to TRBD1 covers 9 bases. The V segment lost 6 bases and the J segment 10 bases; nucleotides outside the gene matches: 15. Germline values: CDR1 SNHLY, CDR2 FYNNEI. The CDR3 length is 15 residues. The DNA of the CDR3 is TGTGCCAGCAGGAGACGGACAGGGGCAGTTTTGGCAGCTTTCTTT. Translated, it gives CASRRRTGAVLAAFF. Full variable domain (rest looked up from reference TRBV2 and TRBJ1-1): EPEVTQTPSHQVTQMGQEVILRCVPISNHLYFYWYRQILGQKVEFLVSFYNNEISEKSEIFDDQFSVERPDGSNFTLKIRSTKLEDSAMYFCASRRRTGAVLAAFFGQGTRLTVV.

The chain is built from TRBV10-3 and TRBJ2-6; D remains ambiguous. Germline CDR1 is ENHRY and CDR2 is SYGVKD. The CDR3 loop spans 14 amino acids. V gave up 3 bases and J gave up 0 bases, with 3 bases separating them. As DNA, the CDR3 is TGTGCCATCAGTGATAGCTCTGGGGCCAACGTCCTGACTTTC. It codes for CAISDSSGANVLTF.

The chain employs TRBV9 and TRBJ2-3; 8 nucleotides align to TRBD2. Looked up from germline, CDR1 is SGDLS and CDR2 is YYNGEE. The CDR3 covers 16 residues. With V trimmed by 0 bases and J by 0 bases, 3 bases remained unmatched. The CDR3 here is CASSVGSGVSTDTQYF. The CDR3 region has the DNA TGTGCCAGCAGCGTAGGTAGCGGGGTAAGCACAGATACGCAGTATTTT.

Note on this clone: The same CDR3 arises from other DNA sequences in this sample as well. The chain links TRBV7-2 to TRBJ2-7, with a tentative D call TRBD2 (5 bases). Deletions cut 6 bases from V and 0 bases from J, with 9 bases between. This CDR3 is 13 amino acids long. Per germline, CDR1 SGHTA and CDR2 FQGNSA. The CDR3 spells CASRTSGSYEQYF. The CDR3 nucleotides read TGTGCCAGCAGGACCAGCGGCTCCTACGAGCAGTACTTC. Filled out from reference TRBV7-2 and TRBJ2-7, the complete variable domain reads GAGVSQSPSNKVTEKGKDVELRCDPISGHTALYWYRQSLGQGLEFLIYFQGNSAPDKSGLPSDRFSAERTGGSVSTLTIQRTQQEDSAVYLCASRTSGSYEQYFGPGTRLTVT.

The V call is TRBV28, the J call TRBJ1-2, with a possible D match to TRBD1 (6 bases). Germline lookup yields CDR1 MDHEN and CDR2 SYDVKM. Between the trimmed V and J ends, which lost 5 bases and 4 bases, there was a span of 8 bases. The CDR3 extends over 12 amino acids. The CDR3 here is CASSTGTYGYTF. The DNA of the CDR3 is TGTGCCAGCAGTACAGGGACCTATGGCTACACCTTC.

The genes are TRBV7-9 and TRBJ1-5; D is undetermined. Per the germline V gene, CDR1 is SEHNR and CDR2 is FQNEAQ (reference sequence). The CDR3 length is 13 residues. Trimming removed 5 bases at V and 8 bases at J, with 13 bases between. The CDR3 DNA reads TGTGCCAGCAGCCCATCAATCTATGAGCCCCAGCATTTT. It translates to CASSPSIYEPQHF.

This clone came up once. This specimen includes other DNA sequences encoding the same CDR3. The rearrangement uses TRBV9 and TRBJ2-3; 11 nucleotides line up with TRBD2. V gave up 1 base and J gave up 3 bases; unmatched junction bases: 1. Germline V gene data show CDR1 as SGDLS and CDR2 as YYNGEE. The CDR3 extends over 15 amino acids. This chain's CDR3 is CASSVLAGGTDTQYF. CDR3 DNA: TGTGCCAGCAGCGTACTAGCGGGAGGAACAGATACGCAGTATTTT.